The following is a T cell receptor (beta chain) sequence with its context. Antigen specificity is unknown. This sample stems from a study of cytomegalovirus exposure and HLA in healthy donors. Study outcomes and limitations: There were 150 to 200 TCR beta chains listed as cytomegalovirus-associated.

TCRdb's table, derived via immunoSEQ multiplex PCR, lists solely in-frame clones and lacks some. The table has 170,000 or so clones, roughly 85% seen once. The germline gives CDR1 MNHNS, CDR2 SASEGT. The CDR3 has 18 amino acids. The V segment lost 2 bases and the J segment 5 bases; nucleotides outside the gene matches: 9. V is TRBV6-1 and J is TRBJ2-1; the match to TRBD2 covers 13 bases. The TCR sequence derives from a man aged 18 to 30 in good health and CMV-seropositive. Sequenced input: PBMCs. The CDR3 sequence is CASSESGGLAGLDNEQFF. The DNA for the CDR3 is TGTGCCAGCAGTGAATCCGGGGGACTAGCGGGGCTAGACAATGAGCAGTTCTTC.